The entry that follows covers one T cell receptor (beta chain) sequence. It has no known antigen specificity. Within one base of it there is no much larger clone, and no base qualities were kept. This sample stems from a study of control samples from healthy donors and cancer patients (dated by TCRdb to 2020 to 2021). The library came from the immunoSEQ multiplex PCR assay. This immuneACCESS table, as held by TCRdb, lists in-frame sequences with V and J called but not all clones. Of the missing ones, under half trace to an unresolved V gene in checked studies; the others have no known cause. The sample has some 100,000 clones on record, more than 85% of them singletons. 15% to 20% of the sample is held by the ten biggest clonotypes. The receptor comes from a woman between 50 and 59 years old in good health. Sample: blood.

The CDR3 reads as follows: CASSPRVRFGQFF. The bases are TGTGCCAGCAGCCCACGGGTCCGGTTCGGGCAGTTCTTC. This chain is built from TRBV3-1 (or the pseudogene TRBV3-2) and TRBJ2-1; no D segment can be confidently identified. Relative to germline, V is 4 bases shorter and J is 12 bases shorter, with 16 bases between their ends. Counted from cysteine to phenylalanine, this CDR3 has 13 amino acids. This entry keeps only the CDR3 DNA: 39 bases, framed from base 1. Reading the germline V gene (reference sequence) gives CDR1 LGHDT and CDR2 YNNKEL.